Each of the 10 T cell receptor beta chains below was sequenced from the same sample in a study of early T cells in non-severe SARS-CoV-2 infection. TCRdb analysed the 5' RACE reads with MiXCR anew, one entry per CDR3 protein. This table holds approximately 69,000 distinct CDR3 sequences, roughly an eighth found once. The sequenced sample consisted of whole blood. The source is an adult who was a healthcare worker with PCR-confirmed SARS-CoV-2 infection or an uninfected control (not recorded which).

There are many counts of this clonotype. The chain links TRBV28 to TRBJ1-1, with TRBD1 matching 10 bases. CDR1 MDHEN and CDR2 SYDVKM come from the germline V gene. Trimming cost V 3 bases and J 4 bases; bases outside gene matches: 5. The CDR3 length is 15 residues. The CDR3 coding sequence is TGTGCCAGCAGTTTTGGACAGGGGGTGAGCACTGAAGCTTTCTTT. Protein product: CASSFGQGVSTEAFF.

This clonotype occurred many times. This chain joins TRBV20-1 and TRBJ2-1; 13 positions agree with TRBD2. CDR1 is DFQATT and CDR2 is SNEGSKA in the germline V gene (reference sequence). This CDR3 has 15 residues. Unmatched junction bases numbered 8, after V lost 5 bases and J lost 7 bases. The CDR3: CSAGPGLAGRNEQFF. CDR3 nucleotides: TGCAGTGCTGGACCGGGACTAGCGGGACGGAATGAGCAGTTCTTC.

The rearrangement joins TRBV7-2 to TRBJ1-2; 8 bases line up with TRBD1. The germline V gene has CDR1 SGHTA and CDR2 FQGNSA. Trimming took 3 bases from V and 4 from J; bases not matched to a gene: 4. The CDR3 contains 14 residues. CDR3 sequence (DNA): TGTGCCAGCAGCTTCCAGGGGGCCTCCTATGGCTACACCTTC. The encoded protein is CASSFQGASYGYTF.

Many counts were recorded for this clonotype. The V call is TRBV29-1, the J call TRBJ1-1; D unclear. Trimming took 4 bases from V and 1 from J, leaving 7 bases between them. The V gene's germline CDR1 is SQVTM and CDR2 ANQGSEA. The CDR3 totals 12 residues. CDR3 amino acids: CSVADGNTEAFF. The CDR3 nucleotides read TGCAGCGTTGCAGACGGGAACACTGAAGCTTTCTTT.

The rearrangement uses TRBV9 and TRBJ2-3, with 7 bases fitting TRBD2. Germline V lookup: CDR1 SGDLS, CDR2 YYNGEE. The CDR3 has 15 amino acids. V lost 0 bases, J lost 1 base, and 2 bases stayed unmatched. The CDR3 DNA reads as TGTGCCAGCAGCGTAGGAAGCGGGGGCACAGATACGCAGTATTTT. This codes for CASSVGSGGTDTQYF.

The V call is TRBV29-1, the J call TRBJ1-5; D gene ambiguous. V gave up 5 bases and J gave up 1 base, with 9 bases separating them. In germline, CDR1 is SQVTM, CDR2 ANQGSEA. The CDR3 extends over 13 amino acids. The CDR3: CSVLSSSNQPQHF. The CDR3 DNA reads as TGCAGCGTTCTGTCGAGCAGCAATCAGCCCCAGCATTTT.

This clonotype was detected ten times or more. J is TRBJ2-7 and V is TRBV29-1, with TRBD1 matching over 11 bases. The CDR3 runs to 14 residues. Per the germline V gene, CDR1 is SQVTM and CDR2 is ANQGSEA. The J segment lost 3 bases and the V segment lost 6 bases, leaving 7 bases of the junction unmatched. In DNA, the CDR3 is TGCAGCGTCCTCCCTGGGACAGGGGGCTACGAGCAGTACTTC. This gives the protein CSVLPGTGGYEQYF.

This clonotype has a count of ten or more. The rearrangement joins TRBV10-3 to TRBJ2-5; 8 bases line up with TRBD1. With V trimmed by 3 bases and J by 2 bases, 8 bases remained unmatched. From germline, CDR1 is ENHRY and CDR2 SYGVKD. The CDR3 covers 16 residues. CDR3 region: CAISEHGQGDQETQYF. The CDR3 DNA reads TGTGCCATCAGTGAACACGGACAGGGCGATCAAGAGACCCAGTACTTC.

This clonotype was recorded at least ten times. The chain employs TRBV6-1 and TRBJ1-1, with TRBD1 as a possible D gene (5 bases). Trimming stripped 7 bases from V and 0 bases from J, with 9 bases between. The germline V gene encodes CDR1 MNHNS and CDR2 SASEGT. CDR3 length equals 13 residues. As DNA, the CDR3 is TGTGCCAGCATGGGGCGTTTGAACACTGAAGCTTTCTTT. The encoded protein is CASMGRLNTEAFF.

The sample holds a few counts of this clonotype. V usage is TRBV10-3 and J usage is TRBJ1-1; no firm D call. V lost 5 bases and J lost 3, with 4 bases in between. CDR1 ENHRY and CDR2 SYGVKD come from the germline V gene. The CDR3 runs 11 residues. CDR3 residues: CAISRDTEAFF. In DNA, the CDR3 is TGTGCCATCAGTCGAGACACTGAAGCTTTCTTT.